This TCR beta chain derives from a study of tumor-infiltrating lymphocytes in primary liver carcinoma. Study-wide context: The study enrolled male and female patients aged 30 to 69 years.

Total RNA (roughly 530 ng) served as template for TCR beta cDNA synthesis primed by a constant-region primer. Employing slightly modified ARM-PCR, three nested multiplex PCR rounds were run, and these gave rise to the TCR beta libraries. PCR rounds one and two used TRBV1-TRBV30 forward primers with a C-beta reverse primer for about 11 cycles each. A single record per CDR3 protein comes from TCRdb applying MiXCR to the multiplex PCR reads. The sample carries 300,000 to 400,000 distinct CDR3 sequences, around 60% recorded once. Points on this clonotype: Its specificity is unknown.

Alongside blood RNA obtained from unsorted whole blood, germline DNA was also extracted. Sampling before surgery obtained 4 to 4.5 milliliters of peripheral blood. This CDR3 contains 14 residues. The V gene lost 5 bases and the J gene lost 4 bases, with 12 bases spanning the gap. Germline V CDR1 and CDR2: MNHEY, SVGEGT. Findings of the study overall: Tumors had a top-250-clone fraction that was significantly higher than blood (p = 0.039).

Source material: peripheral blood. The chain uses TRBV6-2 or TRBV6-3 and TRBJ2-1; D unclear. The sequence came from a man in his forties with primary liver carcinoma and hepatitis B virus infection. The CDR3 nucleotides read TGTGCCAGCAGTACGCTAGTCTTGTACAATGAGCAGTTCTTC. Its translation is CASSTLVLYNEQFF.